Listed below are T cell receptor beta chains from one sample, sequenced in a study. TCRdb fed the RT-PCR reads into MiXCR, producing one record per CDR3 protein. Found here are about 680,000 distinct CDR3 sequences, around 14% of them singletons; the top ten hold around 3.3%. The specimen was memory CD4+ T cells from blood. Receptor source: a female donor in good health, serving as a healthy control. Each CDR3 is given with its conserved first and last residue. D genes are given only for firm matches. Clone sizes are given selectively: once, few, many, or a class where the clone is expanded.

few,NA,TRBV4-3,CASSQEYQANTGELFF
many,TRBD1,TRBV7-2,CASSPDRGREQYF
few,TRBD1,TRBV9,CASSVGTGDGNQPQHF
NA,TRBD1,TRBV24-1,CATSTRDRGETQYF
NA,NA,TRBV18,CASSKGGTETQYF
NA,NA,TRBV18,CASSPSLGITEAFF
once,NA,TRBV5-4,CASSLDWGETQYF
NA,NA,TRBV28,CASSLPGNFYEQYF
many,NA,TRBV7-2,CASSLVGSLRGAQYF
NA,TRBD1,TRBV20-1,CSAPPGGQGRYEQYF
NA,TRBD1,TRBV30,CAWGRQGSLNTEAFF
NA,TRBD2,TRBV20-1,CSASWTSPSIFTDTQYF